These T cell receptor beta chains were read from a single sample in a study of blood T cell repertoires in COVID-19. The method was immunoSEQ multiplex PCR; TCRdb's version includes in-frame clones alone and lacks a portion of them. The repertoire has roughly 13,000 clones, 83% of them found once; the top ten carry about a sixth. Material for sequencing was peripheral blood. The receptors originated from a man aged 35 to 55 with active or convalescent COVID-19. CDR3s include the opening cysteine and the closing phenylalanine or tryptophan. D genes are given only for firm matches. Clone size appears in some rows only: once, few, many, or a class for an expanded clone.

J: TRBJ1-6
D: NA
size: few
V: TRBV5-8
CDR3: CASSLVVNSPLHF
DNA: TGTGCCAGCAGCTTGGTAGTGAATTCACCCCTCCACTTT

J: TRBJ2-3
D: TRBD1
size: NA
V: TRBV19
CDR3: CASSIGQGWGDTQYF
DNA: TGTGCCAGTAGTATCGGACAGGGATGGGGCGATACGCAGTATTTT

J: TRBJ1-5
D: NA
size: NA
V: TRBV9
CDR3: CASSVGHRNQPQHF
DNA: TGTGCCAGCAGCGTAGGACATCGCAATCAGCCCCAGCATTTT

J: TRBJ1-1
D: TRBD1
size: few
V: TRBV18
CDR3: CASSPIQGANEAFF
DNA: TGTGCCAGCTCACCAATACAGGGGGCTAATGAAGCTTTCTTT

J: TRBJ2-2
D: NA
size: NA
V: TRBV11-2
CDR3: CASSLAMAGTGELFF
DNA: TGTGCCAGCAGCTTAGCAATGGCGGGCACCGGGGAGCTGTTTTTT

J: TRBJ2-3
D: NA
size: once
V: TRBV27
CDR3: CASRYEVGRLDTQYF
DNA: TGTGCCAGCAGATACGAGGTGGGGAGGCTAGATACGCAGTATTTT

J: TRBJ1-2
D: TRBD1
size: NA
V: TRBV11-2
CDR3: CASSTTVGTGDNYGYTF
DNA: TGTGCCAGCAGCACCACTGTCGGGACAGGGGATAACTATGGCTACACCTTC

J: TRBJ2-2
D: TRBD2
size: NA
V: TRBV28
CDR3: CASSKRGHTGELFF
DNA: TGTGCCAGCAGTAAGCGGGGGCACACCGGGGAGCTGTTTTTT

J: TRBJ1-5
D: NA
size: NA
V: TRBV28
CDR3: CASSLVRGRGGRQPQHF
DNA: TGTGCCAGCAGTTTGGTCCGGGGGAGGGGCGGTAGGCAGCCCCAGCATTTT

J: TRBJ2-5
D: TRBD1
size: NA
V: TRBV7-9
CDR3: CASSNRDRGATQYF
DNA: TGTGCCAGCAGCAACCGGGACAGGGGGGCGACCCAGTACTTC

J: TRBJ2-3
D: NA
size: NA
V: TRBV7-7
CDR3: CASSNGAVDTQYF
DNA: TGTGCCAGCAGCAATGGTGCGGTCGATACGCAGTATTTT

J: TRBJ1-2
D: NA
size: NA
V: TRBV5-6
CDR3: CASSLFAVYGYTF
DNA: TGTGCCAGCAGCTTGTTCGCGGTCTATGGCTACACCTTC

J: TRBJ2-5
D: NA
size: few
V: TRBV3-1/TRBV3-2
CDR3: CASSLLHYQETQYF
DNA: TGTGCCAGCAGCCTACTACATTACCAAGAGACCCAGTACTTC

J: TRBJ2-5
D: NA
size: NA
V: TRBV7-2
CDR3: CASSFWGHSPQETQYF
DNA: TGTGCCAGCAGCTTCTGGGGACATAGCCCCCAAGAGACCCAGTACTTC

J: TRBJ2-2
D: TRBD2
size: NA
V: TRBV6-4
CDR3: CGGGACSTGELFF
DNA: TGCGGCGGGGGGGCCTGTTCCACCGGGGAGCTGTTTTTT

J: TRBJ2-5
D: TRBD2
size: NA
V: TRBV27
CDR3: CASSKLGLAVGKETQYF
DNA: TGTGCCAGCAGTAAACTGGGACTAGCGGTCGGAAAAGAGACCCAGTACTTC

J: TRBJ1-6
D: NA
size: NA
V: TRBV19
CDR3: CASSIGLTYNSPLHF
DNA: TGTGCCAGTAGTATCGGTTTGACCTATAATTCACCCCTCCACTTT

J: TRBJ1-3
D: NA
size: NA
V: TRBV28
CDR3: CASNRGGSGNTIYF
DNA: TGTGCCAGCAATAGAGGGGGCTCTGGAAACACCATATATTTT

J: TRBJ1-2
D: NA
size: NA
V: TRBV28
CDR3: CASSLRGNYGYTF
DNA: TGTGCCAGCAGTTTACGAGGGAACTATGGCTACACCTTC

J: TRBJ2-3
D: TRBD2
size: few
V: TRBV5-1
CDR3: CASQSLSGGATDTQYF
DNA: TGCGCCAGCCAATCCCTTAGCGGGGGGGCCACAGATACGCAGTATTTT

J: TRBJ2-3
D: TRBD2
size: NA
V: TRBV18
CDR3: CASSPPLANSFTDTQYF
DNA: TGTGCCAGCTCACCGCCACTAGCGAACTCCTTCACAGATACGCAGTATTTT

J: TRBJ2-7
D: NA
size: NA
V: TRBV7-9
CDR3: CASSTLGSEQYF
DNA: TGTGCCAGCAGCACACTAGGAAGCGAGCAGTACTTC

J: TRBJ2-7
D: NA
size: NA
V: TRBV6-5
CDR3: CASSRTSYEQYF
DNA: TGTGCCAGCAGCCGTACTTCCTACGAGCAGTACTTC

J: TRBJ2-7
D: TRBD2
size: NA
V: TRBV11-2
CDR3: CASSSLIAGGPLEQYF
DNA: TGTGCCAGCAGCTCGCTCATAGCGGGGGGGCCCCTCGAGCAGTACTTC

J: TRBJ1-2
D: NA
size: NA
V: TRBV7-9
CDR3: CASSLSSVYGYTF
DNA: TGTGCCAGCAGCTTGAGTTCTGTCTATGGCTACACCTTC

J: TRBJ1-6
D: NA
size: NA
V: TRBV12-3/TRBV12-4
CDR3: CASSLSGKGPLHF
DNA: TGTGCCAGCAGTTTGAGCGGTAAGGGACCCCTCCACTTT

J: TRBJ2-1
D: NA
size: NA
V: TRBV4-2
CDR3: CASSQVQGSYNEQFF
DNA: TGTGCCAGCAGCCAAGTACAGGGATCCTACAATGAGCAGTTCTTC

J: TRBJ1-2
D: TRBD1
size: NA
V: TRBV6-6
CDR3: CASSFRQGPTGGYTF
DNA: TGTGCCAGCAGTTTCCGACAGGGACCCACGGGGGGCTACACCTTC

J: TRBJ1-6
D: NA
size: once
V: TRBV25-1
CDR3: CASSVQGNSPLHF
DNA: TGTGCCAGCAGTGTCCAGGGGAATTCACCCCTCCACTTT

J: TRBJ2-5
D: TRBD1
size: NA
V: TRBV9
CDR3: CASSAGTGRYGETQYF
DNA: TGTGCCAGCAGCGCGGGGACAGGGCGATATGGAGAGACCCAGTACTTC

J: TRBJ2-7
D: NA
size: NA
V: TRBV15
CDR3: CATSREQGSYEQYF
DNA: TGTGCCACCAGCAGAGAGCAGGGCTCCTACGAGCAGTACTTC

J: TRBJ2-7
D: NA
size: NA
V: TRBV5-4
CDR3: CASSQLTGGSYEQYF
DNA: TGTGCCAGCAGCCAATTGACCGGCGGTTCCTACGAGCAGTACTTC

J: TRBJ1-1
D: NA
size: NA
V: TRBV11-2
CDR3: CASSLNQLGTEAFF
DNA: TGTGCCAGCAGCTTAAATCAACTAGGCACTGAAGCTTTCTTT

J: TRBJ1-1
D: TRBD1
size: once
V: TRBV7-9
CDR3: CASTDRGNTEAFF
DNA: TGTGCCAGCACAGACAGGGGGAACACTGAAGCTTTCTTT

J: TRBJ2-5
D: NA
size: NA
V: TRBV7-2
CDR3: CASSFPSVQTQYF
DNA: TGTGCCAGCAGCTTCCCTAGCGTACAGACCCAGTACTTC

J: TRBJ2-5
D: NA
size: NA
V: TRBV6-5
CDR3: CASSRGAPETQYF
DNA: TGTGCCAGCAGCCGGGGGGCGCCGGAGACCCAGTACTTC

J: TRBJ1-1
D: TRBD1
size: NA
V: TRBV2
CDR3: CATGDRGLTEAFF
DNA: TGTGCCACAGGAGACAGGGGGCTCACTGAAGCTTTCTTT

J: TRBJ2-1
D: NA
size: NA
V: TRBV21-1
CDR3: CASSNYSSGEYNEQFF
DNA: TGTGCCAGCAGCAATTATTCTAGCGGGGAATACAATGAGCAGTTCTTC

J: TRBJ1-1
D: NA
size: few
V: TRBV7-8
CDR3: CASSSLGGSTEAFF
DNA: TGTGCCAGCAGCTCCTTAGGAGGGAGTACTGAAGCTTTCTTT

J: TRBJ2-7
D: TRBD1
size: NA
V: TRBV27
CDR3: CASSPNPGTVSYEQYF
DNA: TGTGCCAGCAGCCCGAACCCCGGGACAGTATCCTACGAGCAGTACTTC

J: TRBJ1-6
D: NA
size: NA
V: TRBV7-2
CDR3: CASSLSGQSNSPLHF
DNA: TGTGCCAGCAGCTTATCTGGACAGTCTAATTCACCCCTCCACTTT

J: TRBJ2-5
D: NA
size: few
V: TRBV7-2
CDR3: CASSLSREETQYF
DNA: TGTGCCAGCAGCTTATCACGGGAAGAGACCCAGTACTTC

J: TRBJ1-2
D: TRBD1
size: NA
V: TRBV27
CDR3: CASSLSPGQGVLDYGYTF
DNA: TGTGCCAGCAGTTTATCCCCGGGACAGGGGGTACTGGACTATGGCTACACCTTC

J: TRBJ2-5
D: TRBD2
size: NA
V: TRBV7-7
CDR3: CASSLGSGGSETQYF
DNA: TGTGCTAGCAGCTTGGGTAGCGGGGGGTCTGAGACCCAGTACTTC

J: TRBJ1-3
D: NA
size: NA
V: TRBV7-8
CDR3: CASSNPRTETGNTIYF
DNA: TGTGCCAGCAGCAATCCCAGGACTGAGACTGGAAACACCATATATTTT

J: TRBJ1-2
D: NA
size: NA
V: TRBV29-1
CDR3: CSVEERGGYGYTF
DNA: TGCAGCGTTGAAGAGAGGGGGGGCTATGGCTACACCTTC

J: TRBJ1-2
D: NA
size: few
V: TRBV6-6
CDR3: CASRPVGVGANYGYTF
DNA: TGTGCCAGCAGACCCGTTGGGGTAGGGGCGAACTATGGCTACACCTTC